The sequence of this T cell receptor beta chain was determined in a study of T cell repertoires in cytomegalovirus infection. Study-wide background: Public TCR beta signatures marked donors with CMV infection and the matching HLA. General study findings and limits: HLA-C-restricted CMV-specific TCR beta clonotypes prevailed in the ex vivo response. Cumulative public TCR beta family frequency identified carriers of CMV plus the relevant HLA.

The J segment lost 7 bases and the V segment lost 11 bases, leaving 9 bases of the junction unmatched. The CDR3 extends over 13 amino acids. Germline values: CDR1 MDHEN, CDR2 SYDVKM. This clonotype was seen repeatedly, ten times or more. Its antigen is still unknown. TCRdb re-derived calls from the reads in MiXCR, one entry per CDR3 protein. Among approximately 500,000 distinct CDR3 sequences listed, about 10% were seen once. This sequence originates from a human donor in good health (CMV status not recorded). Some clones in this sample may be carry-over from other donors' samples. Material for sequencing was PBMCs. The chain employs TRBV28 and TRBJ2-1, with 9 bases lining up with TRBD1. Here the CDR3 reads CAGRDRVANEQFF. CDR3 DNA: TGTGCCGGCCGGGACAGGGTAGCGAATGAGCAGTTCTTC.